This T cell receptor (beta chain) appears in the sequencing data of a study of siplizumab effects on memory and regulatory T cells (dated by TCRdb to between 2018 and 2020). Study-wide context: The study examined how the anti-CD2 antibody siplizumab affects alloreactive T-cell subsets in allogeneic mixed lymphocyte reactions built from human PBMCs. Study-level results and caveats: Among mappable alloreactive CD4+ clones, an average Treg-derived fraction of around 71% was observed with siplizumab, compared with 25% to 30% in control reactions. Roughly 80-97% of proliferating CD4+ or CD8+ clones could not be assigned a naive or memory phenotype. Because sequences below about 10^-5 frequency were poorly captured, only a minor fraction of alloreactive clones could be mapped to unstimulated subsets. The cumulative frequency of alloreactive sequences that could be traced back to unstimulated CD4+ memory T cells was significantly reduced by siplizumab. Whether proliferating Tregs from siplizumab cultures were suppressive was not functionally confirmed. Unstimulated naive T cells appeared to be more diverse than memory T cells, and naive cells seemed to make a substantial contribution to the alloresponse.

To note about this clone: There is no known antigen for this receptor. Base qualities are not recorded, but no much larger clone differs from it by a single base.

Library method: the immunoSEQ multiplex PCR assay. Each sample had roughly 90,000 TCR templates assayed by the deep sequencing platform. Genomic DNA extracted from sorted T cells was used for TCRbeta CDR3 sequencing. The original methods were these. The R programming language was used for the clonal analysis of the TCRbeta CDR3 data. Alloreactive CD4+ and CD8+ clones were identified by comparing unstimulated samples to CFSE-low samples taken after the reaction. Regulatory or non-regulatory origin of alloreactive CD4+ clones was assigned by matching sequences to the sorted unstimulated Treg and non-Treg repertoires. TCRdb stores this immuneACCESS table with in-frame sequences only. Part of the clones is absent; in the studies checked, under half of the shortfall reflects unresolved V genes, and no reason is known for the rest. V, J and clone size are those of that table, while D and trimming were read from the DNA. Counted in this sample were tens of thousands of clones; 87% of them appeared once. The ten largest clones capture 1.5% of the sample.

Based on the germline V gene, the CDR1 and CDR2 sequences are KGHSH and LQKENI. V was cut back by 3 bases and J by 6 bases, leaving a gap of 20 bases between them. Reading from cysteine to phenylalanine, the CDR3 counts 16 amino acids. This entry keeps only the CDR3 DNA: 48 bases, framed from base 1. TCRbeta CDR3 sequencing was performed on sorted unstimulated T cells and on proliferating T cells recovered from mixed lymphocyte reactions. Fresh whole blood from some ten HLA-typed healthy donors was used as the source from which PBMCs were isolated. Unstimulated CD4+ regulatory T cells were FACS-sorted to map the origin of alloreactive clones.

The sample consisted of Tregs sorted from blood. The rearrangement joined TRBV18 to TRBJ1-1; a tentative D match to TRBD1 spans 6 bases. This clonotype was obtained from a human donor in good health. At the DNA level, the sequence is TGTGCCAGCTCACCGCAGAGACAGGAGGCACGGGCTGAAGCTTTCTTT. This translates into CASSPQRQEARAEAFF.